This T cell receptor beta chain was captured by sequencing in a study of blood T cells in healthy people across ages. Then a second PCR, running roughly 7 to 11 cycles, was carried out with a sample-barcoded 5' primer and a J-beta primer mix. TCRdb redid the calling of the 5' RACE reads with MiXCR, one entry per CDR3 protein. Found here are about 1.8 million distinct CDR3 sequences, around 48% of them singletons; the top ten hold less than 2.5%. Study-wide results and limits: Long-lived donors exceeded aged donors in naive CD4+ cells and diversity.

Trimming shortened V by 4 bases and J by 5 bases, and 13 bases separated the two germline ends. Per the germline V gene, CDR1 is SGHRS and CDR2 is YFSETQ. The CDR3 runs to 14 residues. Each donor was a healthy Caucasian individual from Russia, aged roughly 6 to 95. Donors gave 8.5 to 10 milliliters of peripheral blood apiece. As concerns this clonotype: Its antigen is still unknown.

The TCR comes from a woman aged 40-49 years in good health. The sample taken for sequencing was blood. The chain joins TRBV5-1 to TRBJ2-1; no definite D call. CDR3 in DNA: TGCGCCAGCAGCCAAAGGACCTACGACAATGAGCAGTTCTTC. It codes for CASSQRTYDNEQFF.